Included here is one T cell receptor (beta chain) sequence, with context. The entry originates in a study of blood T cell repertoires in COVID-19. The overall study: The United States, Italy and Spain were the sources of the acute and convalescent COVID-19 samples. From T cells, B-cell-depleted T cells, or PBMCs came the material, which was cDNA or gDNA.

CDR3 length: 18 amino acids. Original processing methods: Amplification with reference gene primers provided the estimates of nucleated cell counts. Measured with immunoSEQ multiplex PCR; TCRdb has only the in-frame clones, and not every one. V and J calls and clone size follow that table, whereas D and trimming were derived from the DNA. The repertoire includes tens of thousands of clones, less than 90% of them detected once, and about 5.8% sits in the top ten. The chain combines TRBV21-1 with TRBJ2-6; the table's D call TRBD2 went unverified against the DNA. TRBV21-1 is an annotated pseudogene. The specimen was peripheral blood. The sequence was obtained from a human donor in a cohort sampled during active COVID-19. Here the CDR3 reads CASSSRGGEVSGANVLTF. The CDR3 DNA reads TGTGCCAGCAGCTCACGGGGGGGAGAAGTTTCTGGGGCCAACGTCCTGACTTTC.